The text below deals with one TCR beta chain. Its antigen is undetermined. Those who donated were healthy HIV-negative adults, with no recent acute infections or vaccinations reported. The entry originates in a study of shared clonotypes between healthy human individuals. In the source study's methods: Owing to the provision of junction-only sequences devoid of quality scores by immunoSEQ, filtering differed. Repertoires were generated with immunoSEQ multiplex PCR, while TCRdb's copy carries only in-frame clones and drops some. From that table come the V and J calls and clone size; the DNA was used to work out D and trimming. The top ten clones hold roughly 0.13% of a sample with some 2.1 million clones, 85% to 95% of them seen once. Trimming shortened V by 5 bases and J by 7 bases, and 21 bases separated the two germline ends. Germline CDR1 is SGHTA and CDR2 is FQGNSA. The CDR3 runs to 16 residues.

Whole-study results and caveats: Sequencing of the sorted subsets was shown by rarefaction to be incomplete despite large depth.

The sample comprised naive CD4+ T cells sorted from blood. Indicated subset: CD45RA+ positively selected. This receptor was obtained from a man aged 18 to 29 in good health. The rearrangement links TRBV7-2 to TRBJ2-1, with D perhaps being TRBD1 or TRBD2 (5 bases each). The CDR3 protein is CASSPTGQRTGNEQFF. Written as DNA, the CDR3 is TGTGCCAGCAGCCCCACGGGGCAAAGGACGGGGAATGAGCAGTTCTTC. Together with reference TRBV7-2 and TRBJ2-1, the CDR3 gives the full variable domain: GAGVSQSPSNKVTEKGKDVELRCDPISGHTALYWYRQSLGQGLEFLIYFQGNSAPDKSGLPSDRFSAERTGGSVSTLTIQRTQQEDSAVYLCASSPTGQRTGNEQFFGPGTRLTVL.